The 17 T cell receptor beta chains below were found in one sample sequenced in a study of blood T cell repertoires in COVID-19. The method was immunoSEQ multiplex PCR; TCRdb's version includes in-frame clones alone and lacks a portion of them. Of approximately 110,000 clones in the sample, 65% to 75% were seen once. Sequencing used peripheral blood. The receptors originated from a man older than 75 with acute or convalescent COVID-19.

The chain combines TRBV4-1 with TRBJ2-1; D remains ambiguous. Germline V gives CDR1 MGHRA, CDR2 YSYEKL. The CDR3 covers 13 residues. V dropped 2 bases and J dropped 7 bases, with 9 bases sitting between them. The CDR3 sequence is CASSQYYINEQFF. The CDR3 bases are TGCGCCAGCAGCCAATATTATATTAATGAGCAGTTCTTC.

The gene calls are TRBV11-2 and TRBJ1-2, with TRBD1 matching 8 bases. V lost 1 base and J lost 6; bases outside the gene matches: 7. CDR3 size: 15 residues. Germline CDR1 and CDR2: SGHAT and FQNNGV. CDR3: CASSLGAGGLNGYTF. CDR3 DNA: TGTGCCAGCAGCTTAGGGGCAGGGGGCCTGAATGGCTACACCTTC.

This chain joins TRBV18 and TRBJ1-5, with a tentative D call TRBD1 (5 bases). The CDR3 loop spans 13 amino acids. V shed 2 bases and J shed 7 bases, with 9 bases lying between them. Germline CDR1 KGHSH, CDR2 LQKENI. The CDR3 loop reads CASSPTGQQPQHF. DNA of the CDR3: TGTGCCAGCTCACCAACAGGTCAACAGCCCCAGCATTTT. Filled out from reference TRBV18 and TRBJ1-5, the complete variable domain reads NAGVMQNPRHLVRRRGQEARLRCSPMKGHSHVYWYRQLPEEGLKFMVYLQKENIIDESGMPKERFSAEFPKEGPSILRIQQVVRGDSAAYFCASSPTGQQPQHFGDGTRLSIL.

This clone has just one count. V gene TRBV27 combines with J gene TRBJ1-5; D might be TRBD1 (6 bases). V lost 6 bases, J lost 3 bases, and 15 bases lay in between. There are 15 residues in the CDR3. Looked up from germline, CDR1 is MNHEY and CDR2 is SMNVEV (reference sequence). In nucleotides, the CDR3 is TGTGCCAGCAGCGCCGGGACAACAAACAATCAGCCCCAGCATTTT. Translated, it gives CASSAGTTNNQPQHF.

CDR3 residues: CASSPLTGIGGYTF. The CDR3 DNA reads TGTGCCAGCAGCCCTCTCACAGGGATAGGTGGCTACACCTTC. The chain joins TRBV5-6 to TRBJ1-2; D might be TRBD1 (6 bases). The V gene lost 4 bases and the J gene lost 7 bases, with 17 bases spanning the gap. This CDR3 spans 14 amino acids. Germline V gene lookup returns CDR1 SGHDT and CDR2 YYEEEE.

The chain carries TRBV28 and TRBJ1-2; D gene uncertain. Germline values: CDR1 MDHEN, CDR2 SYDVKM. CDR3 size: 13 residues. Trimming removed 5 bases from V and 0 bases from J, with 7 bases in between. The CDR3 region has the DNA TGTGCCAGCAGTCTTTCAGCTAACTATGGCTACACCTTC. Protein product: CASSLSANYGYTF.

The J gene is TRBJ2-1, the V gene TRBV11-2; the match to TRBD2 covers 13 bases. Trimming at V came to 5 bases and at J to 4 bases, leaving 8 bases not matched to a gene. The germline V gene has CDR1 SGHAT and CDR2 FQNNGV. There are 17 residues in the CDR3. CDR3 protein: CASSLMWTSGGYNEQFF. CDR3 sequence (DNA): TGTGCCAGCAGCCTGATGTGGACTAGCGGGGGATACAATGAGCAGTTCTTC.

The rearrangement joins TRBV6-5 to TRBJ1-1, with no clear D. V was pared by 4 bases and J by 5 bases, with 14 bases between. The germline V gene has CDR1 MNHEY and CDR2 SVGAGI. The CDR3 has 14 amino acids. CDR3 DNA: TGTGCCAGCAGTTTCTCCCGGGGAGAGACTGAAGCTTTCTTT. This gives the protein CASSFSRGETEAFF.

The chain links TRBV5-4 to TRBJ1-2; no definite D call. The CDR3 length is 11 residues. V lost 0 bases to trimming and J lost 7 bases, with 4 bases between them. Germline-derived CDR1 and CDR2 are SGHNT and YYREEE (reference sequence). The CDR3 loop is CASSLESGYTF. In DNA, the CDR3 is TGTGCCAGCAGCTTGGAGAGTGGCTACACCTTC.

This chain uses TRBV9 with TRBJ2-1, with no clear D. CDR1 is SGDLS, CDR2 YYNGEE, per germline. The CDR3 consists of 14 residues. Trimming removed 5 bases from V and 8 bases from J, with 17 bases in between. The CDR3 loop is CASSPWAPSHEQFF. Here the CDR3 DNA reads TGTGCCAGCAGTCCTTGGGCCCCGAGCCATGAGCAGTTCTTC.

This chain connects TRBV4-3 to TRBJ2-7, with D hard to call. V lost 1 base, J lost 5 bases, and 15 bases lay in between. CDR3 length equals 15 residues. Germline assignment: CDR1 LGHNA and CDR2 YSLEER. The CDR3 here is CASSQGAWAKDEQYF. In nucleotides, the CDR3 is TGCGCCAGCAGCCAAGGGGCGTGGGCTAAGGACGAGCAGTACTTC.

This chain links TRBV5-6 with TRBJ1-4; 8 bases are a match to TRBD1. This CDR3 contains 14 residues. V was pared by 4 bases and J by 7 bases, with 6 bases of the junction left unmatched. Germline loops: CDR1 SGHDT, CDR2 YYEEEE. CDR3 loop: CASSPTGEGEKLFF. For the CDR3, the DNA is TGTGCCAGCAGCCCGACAGGGGAAGGTGAAAAACTGTTTTTT.

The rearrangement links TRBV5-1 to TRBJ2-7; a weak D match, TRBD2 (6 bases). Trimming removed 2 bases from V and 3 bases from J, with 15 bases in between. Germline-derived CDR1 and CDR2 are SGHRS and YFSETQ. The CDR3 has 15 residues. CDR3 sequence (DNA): TGCGCCAGCAGCTTAGGACTACCCCCCCACTACGAGCAGTACTTC. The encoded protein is CASSLGLPPHYEQYF.

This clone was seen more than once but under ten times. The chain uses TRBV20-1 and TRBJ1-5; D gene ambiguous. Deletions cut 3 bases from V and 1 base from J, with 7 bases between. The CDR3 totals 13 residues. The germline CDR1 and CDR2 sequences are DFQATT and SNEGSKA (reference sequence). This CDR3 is CSASPGSNQPQHF. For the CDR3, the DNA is TGCAGTGCTAGTCCGGGGAGCAATCAGCCCCAGCATTTT.

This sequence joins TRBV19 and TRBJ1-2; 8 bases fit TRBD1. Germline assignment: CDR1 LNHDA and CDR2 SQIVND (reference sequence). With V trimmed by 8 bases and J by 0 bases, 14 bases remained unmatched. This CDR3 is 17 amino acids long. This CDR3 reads CASEIQLGQGSNYGYTF. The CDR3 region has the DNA TGTGCCAGTGAAATTCAACTTGGACAGGGATCTAACTATGGCTACACCTTC. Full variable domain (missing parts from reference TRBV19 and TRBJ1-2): DGGITQSPKYLFRKEGQNVTLSCEQNLNHDAMYWYRQDPGQGLRLIYYSQIVNDFQKGDIAEGYSVSREKKESFPLTVTSAQKNPTAFYLCASEIQLGQGSNYGYTFGSGTRLTVV.

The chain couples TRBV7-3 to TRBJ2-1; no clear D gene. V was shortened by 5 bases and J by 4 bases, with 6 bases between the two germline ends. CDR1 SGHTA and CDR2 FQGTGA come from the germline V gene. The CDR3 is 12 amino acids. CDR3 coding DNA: TGTGCCAGCAGCACCGGGTACAATGAGCAGTTCTTC. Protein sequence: CASSTGYNEQFF.

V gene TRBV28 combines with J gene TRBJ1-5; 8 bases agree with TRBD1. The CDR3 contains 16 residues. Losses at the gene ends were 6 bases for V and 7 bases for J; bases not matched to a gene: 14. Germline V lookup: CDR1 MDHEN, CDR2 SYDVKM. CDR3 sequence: CASSPRGTGEGQPQHF. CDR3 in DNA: TGTGCCAGCAGCCCCCGAGGGACAGGAGAAGGGCAGCCCCAGCATTTT.